The clone carrying this TCR beta chain was seen ten or more times. Its antigen is not known. This record belongs to a study of Graves' ophthalmopathy and Graves' hyperthyroidism. All donors with ophthalmopathy were recorded as having moderate-to-severe activity, CAS ≥3, NOSPECS ≥4 and a duration under 3 months. Scientists amplified the TCR beta CDR3 regions from RNA transcripts. First-round RT-PCR relied on HTBI primers, and a second-round multiplex PCR came next. TCRdb re-called the multiplex PCR reads through MiXCR, storing one row per CDR3 protein. In the table there are almost 750,000 distinct CDR3 sequences, roughly 40% of which are singletons. The germline CDR1 and CDR2 sequences are SQVTM and ANQGSEA. V gave up 3 bases and J gave up 1 base, with 13 bases separating them. The CDR3 spans 14 residues. Study-level findings and limits: The blood repertoire also included most expanded thyroid clonotypes above 0.001 frequency.

The TCR comes from an adult man with Graves' ophthalmopathy. This sequence joins TRBV29-1 and TRBJ2-7, with D possibly matching TRBD2 (5 bases). Sequencing input: peripheral blood. The CDR3 spells CSVDIGLHSYEQYF. The CDR3 nucleotides read TGCAGCGTTGATATCGGACTTCATTCCTACGAGCAGTACTTC.